This T cell receptor (beta chain) was profiled in a study of blood T cell repertoires in COVID-19. Study-level information: COVID-19 samples from acute and convalescent phases originated in the United States, Italy and Spain. PBMCs, B-cell-depleted T cells, or T cells provided the cDNA or gDNA that made up the material.

The CDR3 consists of 12 residues. The germline CDR1 and CDR2 sequences are MNHEY and SVGAGI. The assay was immunoSEQ multiplex PCR, and TCRdb's table has in-frame clones only and misses some. There are 90,000 or so clones in the sample; over 80% occur only once, and about 1.8% lies in the top ten. The receptor comes from a human donor with active COVID-19. The donor label of this sample is uncertain. The sequenced material came from peripheral blood. This rearrangement joins TRBV6-5 to TRBJ2-2, with TRBD1 identical over 7 bases. In nucleotides, the CDR3 is TGTGCGACTGGACAGGCTGACGGGGAGCTGTTTTTT. Encoded protein: CATGQADGELFF.